Listed below are T cell receptor beta chains from one sample, sequenced in a study of shared clonotypes between healthy human individuals. Using immunoSEQ multiplex PCR, the repertoire was profiled, and TCRdb retains in-frame clones only, with some absent. The table shows around 700,000 clones, with about three quarters occurring only once. The sequenced material came from memory CD4+ T cells sorted from blood. The source of these receptors is a woman aged 25-40 years in good health. Both conserved end residues are part of each CDR3. A D gene is named only where the DNA matches it firmly. Clone sizes are given selectively: once, few, many, or a class where the clone is expanded.

J: TRBJ1-1; size: few; D: TRBD1; V: TRBV16; CDR3: CASSRRGTGKESTEAFF; DNA: TGTGCCAGCAGCCGGCGAGGGACAGGAAAAGAGAGCACTGAAGCTTTCTTT
J: TRBJ2-7; size: once; D: TRBD2; V: TRBV27; CDR3: CASSLSGRPHEQYF; DNA: TGTGCCAGCAGTTTAAGCGGGAGGCCCCACGAGCAGTACTTC
J: TRBJ2-2; size: NA; D: NA; V: TRBV19; CDR3: CASSTQGIGELFF; DNA: TGTGCCAGTAGTACTCAGGGGATCGGGGAGCTGTTTTTT
J: TRBJ1-4; size: few; D: NA; V: TRBV5-1; CDR3: CASSLKTLLAGEKLFF; DNA: TGCGCCAGCAGCTTGAAGACCCTCCTAGCGGGAGAAAAACTGTTTTTT
J: TRBJ1-1; size: NA; D: NA; V: TRBV5-1; CDR3: CASSLERREKKAFF; DNA: TGCGCCAGCAGCTTGGAACGTAGGGAAAAAAAAGCTTTCTTT
J: TRBJ1-1; size: NA; D: NA; V: TRBV30; CDR3: CAWSGPGALEAFF; DNA: TGTGCCTGGAGTGGCCCAGGGGCCCTTGAAGCTTTCTTT
J: TRBJ2-1; size: NA; D: NA; V: TRBV7-2; CDR3: CASSLGLLTYNEQFF; DNA: TGTGCCAGCAGCTTAGGCCTACTGACTTACAATGAGCAGTTCTTC
J: TRBJ2-2; size: NA; D: NA; V: TRBV29-1; CDR3: CSVGLHTGELFF; DNA: TGCAGCGTTGGACTCCACACCGGGGAGCTGTTTTTT
J: TRBJ2-3; size: NA; D: NA; V: TRBV2; CDR3: CASSEAVTSTDTQYF; DNA: TGTGCCAGCAGTGAAGCAGTCACTAGCACAGATACGCAGTATTTT
J: TRBJ1-4; size: NA; D: TRBD1; V: TRBV19; CDR3: CASSIGQGVEKLFF; DNA: TGTGCCAGTAGTATAGGACAGGGTGTTGAAAAACTGTTTTTT
J: TRBJ2-3; size: NA; D: NA; V: TRBV29-1; CDR3: CSAQQDTQYF; DNA: TGCAGCGCACAGCAAGATACGCAGTATTTT
J: TRBJ2-1; size: NA; D: TRBD2; V: TRBV7-8; CDR3: CASSLGTSGEQFF; DNA: TGTGCCAGCAGCTTAGGGACTAGCGGGGAGCAGTTCTTC
J: TRBJ2-2; size: NA; D: NA; V: TRBV4-1; CDR3: CASSQAVVSGELFF; DNA: TGCGCCAGCAGCCAAGCGGTAGTTTCCGGGGAGCTGTTTTTT
J: TRBJ2-7; size: NA; D: NA; V: TRBV7-8; CDR3: CASSRTAVPNYEQYF; DNA: TGTGCCAGCAGCCGGACAGCCGTTCCCAACTACGAGCAGTACTTC
J: TRBJ2-5; size: NA; D: NA; V: TRBV28; CDR3: CASSSPNFQTQYF; DNA: TGTGCCAGCAGTTCCCCCAACTTCCAGACCCAGTACTTC
J: TRBJ2-5; size: NA; D: NA; V: TRBV20-1; CDR3: CSALQGETQYF; DNA: TGCAGTGCTCTTCAGGGGGAGACCCAGTACTTC
J: TRBJ2-2; size: NA; D: TRBD2; V: TRBV5-1; CDR3: CASSLTSGSSGELFF; DNA: TGCGCCAGCAGCTTGACTAGCGGGAGTTCCGGGGAGCTGTTTTTT
J: TRBJ2-1; size: NA; D: TRBD1; V: TRBV6-1; CDR3: CASSGDRGSVDEQFF; DNA: TGTGCCAGCAGTGGCGACAGGGGCTCGGTTGATGAGCAGTTCTTC
J: TRBJ1-4; size: few; D: NA; V: TRBV19; CDR3: CASSMDGGKLFF; DNA: TGTGCCAGTAGTATGGATGGAGGTAAACTGTTTTTT
J: TRBJ1-3; size: NA; D: TRBD1; V: TRBV28; CDR3: CASSFGDSHGNTIYF; DNA: TGTGCCAGCAGTTTTGGGGACAGCCATGGAAACACCATATATTTT
J: TRBJ2-1; size: NA; D: TRBD1; V: TRBV5-1; CDR3: CASRLGAGGNNEQFF; DNA: TGCGCCAGCAGACTAGGGGCAGGGGGTAACAATGAGCAGTTCTTC
J: TRBJ2-7; size: once; D: NA; V: TRBV10-3; CDR3: CAISEPAGTSYEQYF; DNA: TGTGCCATCAGTGAGCCAGCGGGCACCTCCTACGAGCAGTACTTC
J: TRBJ1-5; size: NA; D: NA; V: TRBV28; CDR3: CASSLSYGRNQPQHF; DNA: TGTGCCAGCAGTTTAAGTTACGGGAGAAATCAGCCCCAGCATTTT
J: TRBJ2-3; size: NA; D: NA; V: TRBV25-1; CDR3: CASSDSRAYTDTQYF; DNA: TGTGCCAGCAGTGACTCCCGGGCCTACACAGATACGCAGTATTTT
J: TRBJ1-1; size: NA; D: NA; V: TRBV5-4; CDR3: CASSSSTGLEAFF; DNA: TGTGCCAGCAGCTCCTCAACAGGGCTTGAAGCTTTCTTT
J: TRBJ1-3; size: NA; D: NA; V: TRBV27; CDR3: CASSPWAGGNTIYF; DNA: TGTGCCAGCAGCCCTTGGGCAGGGGGAAACACCATATATTTT
J: TRBJ1-1; size: NA; D: NA; V: TRBV5-1; CDR3: CASSWAVNTEAFF; DNA: TGCGCCAGCAGCTGGGCAGTGAACACTGAAGCTTTCTTT
J: TRBJ1-1; size: NA; D: NA; V: TRBV6-1; CDR3: CASRRTAPNTEAFF; DNA: TGTGCCAGCAGGAGGACAGCGCCGAACACTGAAGCTTTCTTT
J: TRBJ2-7; size: NA; D: NA; V: TRBV28; CDR3: CASSPWGSSYEQYF; DNA: TGTGCCAGCAGCCCCTGGGGTAGCTCCTACGAGCAGTACTTC
J: TRBJ2-7; size: NA; D: NA; V: TRBV18; CDR3: CASSPGLQIYEQYF; DNA: TGTGCCAGCTCACCCGGGCTTCAAATCTACGAGCAGTACTTC
J: TRBJ2-7; size: NA; D: TRBD1; V: TRBV2; CDR3: CASSRQGAIYEQYF; DNA: TGTGCCAGCAGCAGACAGGGGGCGATTTACGAGCAGTACTTC
J: TRBJ2-5; size: NA; D: NA; V: TRBV4-1; CDR3: CASSRGNTQYF; DNA: TGCGCCAGCAGCCGTGGGAACACCCAGTACTTC
J: TRBJ2-7; size: NA; D: NA; V: TRBV7-2; CDR3: CASSFRRNSYEQYF; DNA: TGTGCCAGCAGCTTTCGGCGTAACTCCTACGAGCAGTACTTC
J: TRBJ1-2; size: NA; D: NA; V: TRBV14; CDR3: CASRPKAGTRPFYGYTF; DNA: TGTGCCAGCAGACCTAAAGCCGGGACAAGGCCATTCTATGGCTACACCTTC
J: TRBJ2-1; size: NA; D: TRBD2; V: TRBV27; CDR3: CASSSLPGGYNEQFF; DNA: TGTGCCAGCAGCTCTCTCCCGGGAGGGTACAATGAGCAGTTCTTC
J: TRBJ2-1; size: NA; D: NA; V: TRBV2; CDR3: CASSRNGDEQFF; DNA: TGTGCCAGCAGTAGAAATGGGGATGAGCAGTTCTTC
J: TRBJ2-5; size: NA; D: NA; V: TRBV5-1; CDR3: CASSLLGEIQETQYF; DNA: TGCGCCAGCAGCTTGTTGGGGGAAATCCAAGAGACCCAGTACTTC
J: TRBJ1-1; size: many; D: NA; V: TRBV19; CDR3: CASTYDGRMNTEAFF; DNA: TGTGCCAGTACCTACGACGGACGGATGAACACTGAAGCTTTCTTT
J: TRBJ2-2; size: NA; D: NA; V: TRBV19; CDR3: CASSHRSSSNTGELFF; DNA: TGTGCCAGTAGTCACAGAAGCTCCTCGAACACCGGGGAGCTGTTTTTT
J: TRBJ1-5; size: NA; D: NA; V: TRBV21-1; CDR3: CASSQTFSNQPQHF; DNA: TGTGCCAGCAGCCAGACATTCAGCAATCAGCCCCAGCATTTT
J: TRBJ2-2; size: NA; D: NA; V: TRBV19; CDR3: CASSSNGQANTGELFF; DNA: TGTGCCAGTAGTAGTAACGGGCAAGCGAACACCGGGGAGCTGTTTTTT